This T cell receptor beta chain originates from a study of shared clonotypes between healthy human individuals. Study in general: Donor composition was two women and a few men, aged 18 to 49.

This CDR3 comprises 15 residues. Per the germline V gene, CDR1 is SGHTA and CDR2 is FQGNSA. Between the trimmed V and J ends, which lost 4 bases and 7 bases, there was a span of 20 bases. Sequencing was performed with immunoSEQ multiplex PCR; in TCRdb, only in-frame clones are kept and a portion is missing. The repertoire holds about 1.5 million clones, with 95% to 99% as singletons. The V gene is TRBV7-2, the J gene TRBJ2-7; possible D gene TRBD1, 6 bases. The sample comprised naive CD4+ T cells sorted from blood. Subset described: CD45RA+ positively selected. This clonotype was sampled from a man aged 25 to 40 in good health. CDR3 region: CASSSVGTSRGEQYF. The DNA of the CDR3 is TGTGCCAGCAGCTCCGTTGGGACATCCCGCGGGGAGCAGTACTTC.